The 28 T cell receptor beta chains below come from one sample, sequenced in a study of T cell changes during pregnancy in multiple sclerosis. Only in-frame clones appear in the TCRdb table, and some are missing; sequencing was by immunoSEQ multiplex PCR. The table lists under 70,000 clones, about nine tenths of them singletons. Sequencing was performed on peripheral blood, taken after pregnancy. The receptors stem from a female donor in good health, enrolled as a control in a pregnancy study.

The genes are TRBV7-3 and TRBJ2-7, with D tentatively TRBD1 (6 bases). The CDR3 loop spans 16 amino acids. The germline CDR1 and CDR2 sequences are SGHTA and FQGTGA. Between the trimmed V and J ends, which lost 1 base and 3 bases, there was a span of 16 bases. CDR3 sequence: CASSLKKVAGDYEQYF. The CDR3 region has the DNA TGTGCCAGCAGCTTAAAAAAGGTGGCAGGGGACTACGAGCAGTACTTC.

The chain has TRBV7-2 and TRBJ2-3, with 7 bases identical to TRBD1. The CDR3 loop spans 14 amino acids. With V trimmed by 8 bases and J by 6 bases, 11 bases remained unmatched. Per the germline V gene, CDR1 is SGHTA and CDR2 is FQGNSA. The CDR3 DNA sequence: TGTGCCAGCGCGAGGGACAGCAACTTCGATACGCAGTATTTT. Its protein is CASARDSNFDTQYF. Full variable domain (missing parts from reference TRBV7-2 and TRBJ2-3): GAGVSQSPSNKVTEKGKDVELRCDPISGHTALYWYRQSLGQGLEFLIYFQGNSAPDKSGLPSDRFSAERTGGSVSTLTIQRTQQEDSAVYLCASARDSNFDTQYFGPGTRLTVL.

This chain connects TRBV5-6 to TRBJ1-5; tentative D call: TRBD1 (6 bases). Germline CDR1 and CDR2: SGHDT and YYEEEE. This CDR3 comprises 15 residues. V was shortened by 4 bases and J by 0 bases, with 11 bases between the two germline ends. The CDR3 bases are TGTGCCAGCAGCCTCAGGGGTTATAGCAATCAGCCCCAGCATTTT. Protein product: CASSLRGYSNQPQHF.

The rearrangement links TRBV19 to TRBJ1-5; D uncertain. V was shortened by 3 bases and J by 1 base, with 7 bases between the two germline ends. CDR3 length equals 14 residues. Per germline, CDR1 LNHDA and CDR2 SQIVND (reference sequence). The DNA of the CDR3 is TGTGCCAGTAGTATCGGCGGGAGCAATCAGCCCCAGCATTTT. Translating it yields CASSIGGSNQPQHF.

The chain employs TRBV27 and TRBJ1-6; D perhaps matches TRBD1 (6 bases). CDR3 length: 17 amino acids. V was trimmed by 3 bases and J by 0 bases, leaving 12 bases between them. Germline V lookup: CDR1 MNHEY, CDR2 SMNVEV (reference sequence). The CDR3 protein is CASSFKTGISYNSPLHF. CDR3 in DNA: TGTGCCAGCAGTTTCAAAACAGGGATCTCCTATAATTCACCCCTCCACTTT.

The chain recombines TRBV6-5 with TRBJ2-3; D is ambiguous. CDR3 length: 13 amino acids. V was shortened by 2 bases and J by 3 bases, with 6 bases between the two germline ends. Germline-derived CDR1 and CDR2 are MNHEY and SVGAGI. CDR3 nucleotides: TGTGCCAGCAGTTACACTATTACAGATACGCAGTATTTT. Its translation is CASSYTITDTQYF.

In this sample, this clone turned up once. This chain links TRBV15 with TRBJ1-1; 10 bases match TRBD1. Germline V gene sequence: CDR1 LNHNV, CDR2 YYDKDF (reference sequence). The CDR3 runs 16 residues. With V trimmed by 3 bases and J by 7 bases, 11 bases remained unmatched. The CDR3 here is CATSSQEGQGVGEAFF. CDR3 coding DNA: TGTGCCACCAGCAGTCAGGAAGGACAGGGGGTTGGTGAAGCTTTCTTT.

The chain has TRBV4-3 and TRBJ1-6; TRBD1 is a possible D gene (5 bases). This CDR3 has 15 amino acids. Germline-derived CDR1 and CDR2 are LGHNA and YSLEER. Between the trimmed V and J ends, which lost 0 bases and 10 bases, there was a span of 13 bases. CDR3 protein: CASSQDTGVQSPLHF. CDR3 bases: TGCGCCAGCAGCCAAGATACGGGGGTGCAATCACCCCTCCACTTT.

CDR3 coding DNA: TGTGCCAGCAGCTTAGGGGGCCGGTGGGGGGGCACAGATACGCAGTATTTT. It is translated as CASSLGGRWGGTDTQYF. The chain combines TRBV7-2 with TRBJ2-3, with a tentative D call TRBD2 (6 bases). The V gene's germline CDR1 is SGHTA and CDR2 FQGNSA. The CDR3 is 17 amino acids. With 1 base removed from V and 1 base from J, the gap between germline ends came to 15 bases.

CDR3 sequence reads: CASSSAGVGNEQFF. The CDR3 bases are TGTGCCAGCAGTTCAGCGGGGGTGGGTAATGAGCAGTTCTTC. V is TRBV27 and J is TRBJ2-1; 8 nucleotides agree with TRBD2. CDR1 and CDR2 (germline): MNHEY, SMNVEV (reference sequence). Trimming took 4 bases from V and 7 from J; bases not matched to a gene: 6. There are 14 residues in the CDR3.

The rearrangement uses TRBV27 and TRBJ1-1; no clear D. This CDR3 is built from 17 residues. Germline values: CDR1 MNHEY, CDR2 SMNVEV (reference sequence). V lost 10 bases and J lost 0, with 24 bases in between. In DNA, the CDR3 is TGTGCCACCCGCGGAGGACCGGCGCACGATCTGAACACTGAAGCTTTCTTT. This translates into CATRGGPAHDLNTEAFF.

The chain uses TRBV7-2 and TRBJ1-2; 10 nucleotides agree with TRBD1. The CDR3 totals 16 residues. J gave up 2 bases and V 1 base, and 4 bases lay outside the gene matches. CDR1 SGHTA and CDR2 FQGNSA come from the germline V gene. This CDR3 reads CASSLVSGQGNYGYTF. The CDR3 nucleotides are TGTGCCAGCAGCTTAGTTTCGGGACAGGGGAACTATGGCTACACCTTC.

In this sample, this clone turned up once. This chain uses TRBV18 with TRBJ1-1; possibly TRBD1 for D (6 bases). CDR1 is KGHSH and CDR2 is LQKENI in the germline V gene. There are 13 residues in the CDR3. With 6 bases removed from V and 5 bases from J, the gap between germline ends came to 13 bases. CDR3 residues: CASSSDRQTEAFF. In nucleotides, the CDR3 is TGTGCCAGCTCTTCCGACAGGCAGACTGAAGCTTTCTTT.

The chain has TRBV4-1 and TRBJ1-1, with D unresolved. The germline V and J ends were trimmed by 1 base and 7 bases, with 13 bases remaining between them. The germline V gene encodes CDR1 MGHRA and CDR2 YSYEKL. The CDR3 is made up of 14 amino acids. CDR3 sequence (DNA): TGCGCCAGCAGCCAAGGAAGAGGAACCGGTGAAGCTTTCTTT. The encoded protein is CASSQGRGTGEAFF.

This clone was detected a few times. The rearrangement uses TRBV5-6 and TRBJ1-2, with 7 bases identical to TRBD1. Germline CDR1 is SGHDT and CDR2 is YYEEEE. The CDR3 is 14 amino acids. Germline trimming cut 4 bases from V and 3 bases from J; bases unmatched to any gene: 6. DNA of the CDR3: TGTGCCAGCAGCGTTCCGGGACAGTACTATGGCTACACCTTC. Protein: CASSVPGQYYGYTF.

CDR3 amino acids: CATRRTGANEKLFF. Here the CDR3 DNA reads TGTGCCACCAGAAGGACAGGGGCTAATGAAAAACTGTTTTTT. This sequence joins TRBV15 and TRBJ1-4; TRBD1 aligns across 9 bases. This CDR3 has 14 amino acids. The germline V gene has CDR1 LNHNV and CDR2 YYDKDF (reference sequence). The V and J ends lost 6 bases and 3 bases, in that order; junction bases with no gene match: 2.

The sample holds one count of this clone. The chain employs TRBV7-8 and TRBJ1-1, with D maybe TRBD1 (5 bases). CDR1 and CDR2 from the germline V gene are SGHVS and FQNEAQ. CDR3 length: 14 residues. Trimming removed 5 bases from V and 0 bases from J, with 10 bases in between. The CDR3 DNA reads as TGTGCCAGCAGCCCCGGACACTTGAACACTGAAGCTTTCTTT. This translates into CASSPGHLNTEAFF.

The rearrangement joins TRBV19 to TRBJ2-5; maybe TRBD1 (6 bases). V was shortened by 5 bases and J by 0 bases, with 10 bases between the two germline ends. Germline CDR1 is LNHDA and CDR2 is SQIVND (reference sequence). The CDR3 totals 14 residues. The CDR3 DNA is TGTGCCAGTAGTTTCGGGACAAACCAAGAGACCCAGTACTTC. Its protein is CASSFGTNQETQYF. Drawing the rest from reference TRBV19 and TRBJ2-5, the complete variable domain is DGGITQSPKYLFRKEGQNVTLSCEQNLNHDAMYWYRQDPGQGLRLIYYSQIVNDFQKGDIAEGYSVSREKKESFPLTVTSAQKNPTAFYLCASSFGTNQETQYFGPGTRLLVL.

The rearrangement uses TRBV5-1 and TRBJ1-2, with TRBD1 matching 11 bases. V lost 0 bases, J lost 7 bases, and 5 bases stayed unmatched. The germline gives CDR1 SGHRS, CDR2 YFSETQ. The CDR3 is 15 amino acids. The CDR3 is CASSLEGQGASGYTF. In DNA, the CDR3 is TGCGCCAGCAGCTTGGAAGGACAGGGGGCCAGTGGCTACACCTTC.

The rearrangement links TRBV19 to TRBJ2-7; tentative D call: TRBD1 (5 bases). The V gene's germline CDR1 is LNHDA and CDR2 SQIVND (reference sequence). This CDR3 has 16 residues. V was pared by 4 bases and J by 9 bases, with 25 bases between. The CDR3: CASSSVRRAFCRGQYF. The CDR3 DNA is TGTGCCAGTAGTAGCGTCCGCAGGGCGTTTTGTAGGGGGCAGTACTTC.

The rearrangement joins TRBV5-1 to TRBJ2-2; 7 bases map to TRBD2. CDR3 length: 17 residues. From germline, CDR1 is SGHRS and CDR2 YFSETQ. The V gene end was trimmed by 5 bases and the J gene end by 7 bases; junction bases not matched to a gene: 17. CDR3 DNA: TGCGCCAGCAGACCTGGCGGGGGTTTTTCTCAAGACGGGGAGCTGTTTTTT. It encodes CASRPGGGFSQDGELFF.

The V and J genes are TRBV5-1 and TRBJ2-2, with D tentatively TRBD1 (6 bases). Between the trimmed V and J ends, which lost 4 bases and 4 bases, there was a span of 23 bases. CDR1 is SGHRS and CDR2 is YFSETQ in the germline V gene. There are 18 residues in the CDR3. Here the CDR3 reads CASSGHTGRIEVTGELFF. CDR3 DNA sequence: TGCGCCAGCAGCGGGCACACAGGGCGTATAGAGGTCACCGGGGAGCTGTTTTTT.

This clone has a single count. V gene TRBV7-9 combines with J gene TRBJ2-7; 10 bases are shared with TRBD2. The germline gives CDR1 SEHNR, CDR2 FQNEAQ (reference sequence). This CDR3 has 16 amino acids. V gave up 5 bases and J gave up 4 bases; unmatched junction bases: 11. The CDR3 region has the DNA TGTGCCAGCAGCCTCGGCGCCACTAGCGGGGAATACGAGCAGTACTTC. Its protein is CASSLGATSGEYEQYF.

J is TRBJ1-6 and V is TRBV7-2; TRBD1 matches 8 bases. V shed 2 bases, J shed 1 base, and the junction held 4 bases outside the gene matches. Per germline, CDR1 SGHTA and CDR2 FQGNSA. The CDR3 has 17 amino acids. The CDR3: CASSLSTGASYNSPLHF. The CDR3 coding sequence is TGTGCCAGCAGCTTATCGACAGGGGCGTCCTATAATTCACCCCTCCACTTT.

This clone was recorded once. The chain joins TRBV19 to TRBJ2-5; 10 bases are shared with TRBD2. The CDR3 covers 16 residues. Losses at the gene ends were 4 bases for V and 5 bases for J; bases not matched to a gene: 10. Germline V gives CDR1 LNHDA, CDR2 SQIVND (reference sequence). The CDR3 coding sequence is TGTGCCAGTAGTACCCGGATAGCGGGGGGTGGGGAGACCCAGTACTTC. Translated, it gives CASSTRIAGGGETQYF.

The rearrangement uses TRBV5-8 and TRBJ2-3; 10 nucleotides agree with TRBD2. The CDR3 has 17 amino acids. With 2 bases clipped from V and 5 bases from J, the junction kept 11 bases outside the gene matches. The germline gives CDR1 SGHTS, CDR2 YDEGEE. CDR3 DNA: TGTGCCAGCAGCTTCTCCCGGGGTAGCGGGGGGCAAGATACGCAGTATTTT. Amino acid sequence: CASSFSRGSGGQDTQYF.

The V and J genes are TRBV7-9 and TRBJ1-1; the D is unclear. The CDR3 runs to 12 residues. Trimming stripped 6 bases from V and 1 base from J, with 6 bases between. Germline CDR1 is SEHNR and CDR2 is FQNEAQ (reference sequence). CDR3 nucleotides: TGTGCCAGCAGTACACCGAACACTGAAGCTTTCTTT. Protein: CASSTPNTEAFF.

This rearrangement joins TRBV10-3 to TRBJ1-5; 9 bases map to TRBD1. The CDR3 runs 16 residues. Per germline, CDR1 ENHRY and CDR2 SYGVKD. With V trimmed by 3 bases and J by 5 bases, 8 bases remained unmatched. CDR3 loop: CAISDPQGAYDQPQHF. DNA for the CDR3: TGTGCCATCAGTGATCCACAGGGGGCTTATGATCAGCCCCAGCATTTT.